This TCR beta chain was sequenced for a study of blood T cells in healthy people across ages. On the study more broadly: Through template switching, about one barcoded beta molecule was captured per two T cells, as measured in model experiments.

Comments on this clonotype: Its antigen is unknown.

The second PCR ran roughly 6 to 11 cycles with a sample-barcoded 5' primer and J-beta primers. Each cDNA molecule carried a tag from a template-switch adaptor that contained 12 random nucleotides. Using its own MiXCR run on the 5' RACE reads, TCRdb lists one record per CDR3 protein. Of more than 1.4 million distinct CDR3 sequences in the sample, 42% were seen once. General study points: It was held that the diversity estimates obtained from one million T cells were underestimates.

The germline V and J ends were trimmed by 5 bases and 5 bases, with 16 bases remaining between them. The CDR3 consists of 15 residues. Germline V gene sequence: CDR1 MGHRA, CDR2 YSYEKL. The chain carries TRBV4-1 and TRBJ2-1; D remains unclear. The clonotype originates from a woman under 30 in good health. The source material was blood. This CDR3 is CASSDQDNRHNEQFF. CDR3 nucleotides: TGCGCCAGCAGCGACCAAGATAATCGACACAATGAGCAGTTCTTC.